A selection of T cell receptor beta chains follows, all from one sample in a study of CD8 T cells in Susac syndrome. TCRdb used MiXCR to reprocess the immunoSEQ multiplex PCR reads, holding one entry per CDR3 protein. This table has 200,000 or so distinct CDR3 sequences, 90% to 96% appearing once. Sequenced sample: CD4+ T cells from PBMCs. Receptor source: a human donor with Susac syndrome. Each CDR3 is given with its conserved first and last residue. Each record gives: D gene, clone size, V gene, J gene, CDR3 DNA, CDR3 protein. A D gene is named only where the DNA matches it firmly. Clone size appears in some rows only: once, few, many, or a class for an expanded clone.

d_gene: -; abundance: -; v_gene: TRBV3-1; j_gene: TRBJ1-1; CDR3nt: TGTGCCAGCAGCCACGAGGGACAAAGTAGGACTGAAGCTTTCTTT; CDR3aa: CASSHEGQSRTEAFF
d_gene: -; abundance: -; v_gene: TRBV29-1; j_gene: TRBJ1-2; CDR3nt: TGCAGCGCTCTCACGGGGGGAGGGAGTAAGGGCTACACCTTC; CDR3aa: CSALTGGGSKGYTF
d_gene: -; abundance: -; v_gene: TRBV5-1; j_gene: TRBJ1-3; CDR3nt: TGCGCCAGCAGGGAGGGCTCTGGAAACACCATATATTTT; CDR3aa: CASREGSGNTIYF
d_gene: TRBD1; abundance: -; v_gene: TRBV15; j_gene: TRBJ2-7; CDR3nt: TGTGCCACCAGCAGGGACAGGGCCTCCTACGAGCAGTACTTC; CDR3aa: CATSRDRASYEQYF
d_gene: -; abundance: once; v_gene: TRBV9; j_gene: TRBJ2-5; CDR3nt: TGTGCCAGCAGCGTAGGGACAGCAAGGGAGACCCAGTACTTC; CDR3aa: CASSVGTARETQYF
d_gene: TRBD2; abundance: -; v_gene: TRBV5-1; j_gene: TRBJ2-6; CDR3nt: TGCGCCAGCAGCCGGGAGGGGGCTGGGGCCAACGTCCTGACTTTC; CDR3aa: CASSREGAGANVLTF
d_gene: -; abundance: -; v_gene: TRBV18; j_gene: TRBJ1-2; CDR3nt: TGTGCCAGCTCACCTGACAGCCTTCCTAACTATGGCTACACCTTC; CDR3aa: CASSPDSLPNYGYTF
d_gene: -; abundance: -; v_gene: TRBV14; j_gene: TRBJ2-1; CDR3nt: TGTGCCAGCAGCCGAGCCCGGTCCTACAATGAGCAGTTCTTC; CDR3aa: CASSRARSYNEQFF
d_gene: -; abundance: -; v_gene: TRBV30; j_gene: TRBJ2-7; CDR3nt: TGTGCCTGGAGTGTCTCGCAGTTCTACGAGCAGTACTTC; CDR3aa: CAWSVSQFYEQYF
d_gene: TRBD2; abundance: once; v_gene: TRBV4-3; j_gene: TRBJ2-1; CDR3nt: TGCGCCAGCAGCCAAGGAAGGGGGACTAGTCGGTCCTACAATGAGCAGTTCTTC; CDR3aa: CASSQGRGTSRSYNEQFF
d_gene: -; abundance: -; v_gene: TRBV30; j_gene: TRBJ2-1; CDR3nt: TGTGCCTGGACGGCTAGCGACAATGAGCAGTTCTTC; CDR3aa: CAWTASDNEQFF
d_gene: -; abundance: -; v_gene: TRBV20-1; j_gene: TRBJ2-7; CDR3nt: TGCAGTGCTCCCCAGGGAGGCCACGAGCAGTACTTC; CDR3aa: CSAPQGGHEQYF
d_gene: -; abundance: -; v_gene: TRBV7-3; j_gene: TRBJ2-2; CDR3nt: TGTGCCAGTCGTCCCGGGACTGGCAACACCGGGGAGCTGTTTTTT; CDR3aa: CASRPGTGNTGELFF
d_gene: -; abundance: -; v_gene: TRBV6-2/TRBV6-3; j_gene: TRBJ2-4; CDR3nt: TGTGCCAGCAGTTACTCGAGAGCCGCAGGGGCTGTAAACATTCAGTACTTC; CDR3aa: CASSYSRAAGAVNIQYF
d_gene: TRBD2; abundance: once; v_gene: TRBV7-7; j_gene: TRBJ2-1; CDR3nt: TGTGCCAGCAGCTGGGGACTAGAAGCCAATGAGCAGTTCTTC; CDR3aa: CASSWGLEANEQFF
d_gene: -; abundance: -; v_gene: TRBV6-6; j_gene: TRBJ2-3; CDR3nt: TGTGCCAGCAGTATGGGTTTAGGCTACTCGACAGATACGCAGTATTTT; CDR3aa: CASSMGLGYSTDTQYF
d_gene: -; abundance: -; v_gene: TRBV20-1; j_gene: TRBJ2-7; CDR3nt: TGCAGTCTGATTCGAAAGAACGAGCAGTACTTC; CDR3aa: CSLIRKNEQYF
d_gene: TRBD1; abundance: -; v_gene: TRBV6-5; j_gene: TRBJ2-1; CDR3nt: TGTGCCAGCAACCGGGACAGGGGGTACAATGAGCAGTTCTTC; CDR3aa: CASNRDRGYNEQFF
d_gene: -; abundance: -; v_gene: TRBV6-2/TRBV6-3; j_gene: TRBJ2-1; CDR3nt: TGTGCCAGCAGTAAGCACGGCAACGACAATGAGCAGTTCTTC; CDR3aa: CASSKHGNDNEQFF
d_gene: -; abundance: -; v_gene: TRBV30; j_gene: TRBJ1-2; CDR3nt: TGTGCCTGGAGTGTAAACAGTGATACCTATGGCTACACCTTC; CDR3aa: CAWSVNSDTYGYTF
d_gene: -; abundance: -; v_gene: TRBV4-2; j_gene: TRBJ1-4; CDR3nt: TGTGCCAGCAGCCAAGTTAGCAGGGGTCCAGAAAAACTGTTTTTT; CDR3aa: CASSQVSRGPEKLFF
d_gene: -; abundance: -; v_gene: TRBV2; j_gene: TRBJ2-5; CDR3nt: TGTGCCAGCATGGGCAACACAGGAGAGACCCAGTACTTC; CDR3aa: CASMGNTGETQYF
d_gene: -; abundance: -; v_gene: TRBV6-6; j_gene: TRBJ1-5; CDR3nt: TGTGCCAGCAGTTACTCGAGGGAGCGCAATCAGCCCCAGCATTTT; CDR3aa: CASSYSRERNQPQHF
d_gene: -; abundance: -; v_gene: TRBV29-1; j_gene: TRBJ2-3; CDR3nt: TGCAGCGTTGTTGGGGGATCTAGCACAGATACGCAGTATTTT; CDR3aa: CSVVGGSSTDTQYF
d_gene: -; abundance: -; v_gene: TRBV6-2/TRBV6-3; j_gene: TRBJ1-2; CDR3nt: TGTGCCAGCAAAGACAGTAACTATGGCTACACCTTC; CDR3aa: CASKDSNYGYTF
d_gene: TRBD2; abundance: -; v_gene: TRBV29-1; j_gene: TRBJ2-5; CDR3nt: TGCAGCGCCCGGACTAGCGGTGAGACCCAGTACTTC; CDR3aa: CSARTSGETQYF
d_gene: -; abundance: -; v_gene: TRBV27; j_gene: TRBJ2-6; CDR3nt: TGTGCCAGCAGACGCGCCGCGACGTCCTCTGGGGCCAACGTCCTGACTTTC; CDR3aa: CASRRAATSSGANVLTF
d_gene: TRBD1; abundance: -; v_gene: TRBV14; j_gene: TRBJ2-3; CDR3nt: TGTGCCAGCAGCCACCACGGGACAGGCCCCACAGATACGCAGTATTTT; CDR3aa: CASSHHGTGPTDTQYF
d_gene: TRBD1; abundance: -; v_gene: TRBV20-1; j_gene: TRBJ1-4; CDR3nt: TGCAGTGCTAGAGAGACAGGGAATGAAAAACTGTTTTTT; CDR3aa: CSARETGNEKLFF
d_gene: -; abundance: -; v_gene: TRBV4-3; j_gene: TRBJ2-5; CDR3nt: TGCGCCAGCAGCCAAGGCCTTTCAGAGACCCAGTACTTC; CDR3aa: CASSQGLSETQYF
d_gene: -; abundance: -; v_gene: TRBV6-1; j_gene: TRBJ2-3; CDR3nt: TGTGCCAGCAGAGCCGGGACTTCCTACACAGATACGCAGTATTTT; CDR3aa: CASRAGTSYTDTQYF